This TCR beta chain was observed in a study of cytomegalovirus exposure and HLA in healthy donors. Use of 60 Vbeta and 13 Jbeta primers characterized the PCR. Data came from immunoSEQ multiplex PCR; TCRdb stores just in-frame clones and leaves some out. The table includes under 100,000 clones, around 70% detected once. Germline CDR1 LNHDA, CDR2 SQIVND (reference sequence). This CDR3 region has 17 residues. V lost 5 bases and J lost 8; bases outside the gene matches: 17. The chain employs TRBV19 and TRBJ2-4; 8 bases line up with TRBD1. What was sequenced was PBMCs. The sequence derives from a woman in her forties or fifties in good health and CMV-seropositive. The CDR3 bases are TGTGCCAGTAGTGTAGGACAGGGATCGGCGACTTTGGACATTCAGTACTTC. It translates to CASSVGQGSATLDIQYF.